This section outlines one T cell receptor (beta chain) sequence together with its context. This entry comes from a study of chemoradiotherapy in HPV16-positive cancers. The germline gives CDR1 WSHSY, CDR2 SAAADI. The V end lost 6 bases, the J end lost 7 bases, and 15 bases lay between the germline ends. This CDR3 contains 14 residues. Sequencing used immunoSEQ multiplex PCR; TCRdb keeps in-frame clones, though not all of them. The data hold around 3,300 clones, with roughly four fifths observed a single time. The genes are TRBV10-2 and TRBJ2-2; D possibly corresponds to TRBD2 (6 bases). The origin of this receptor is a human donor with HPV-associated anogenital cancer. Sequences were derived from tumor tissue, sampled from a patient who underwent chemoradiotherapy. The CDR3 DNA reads TGCGCCAGCAGGAAAGGGACTGCGATCGGGGAGCTGTTTTTT. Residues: CASRKGTAIGELFF.